These 3 T cell receptor beta chains came from one sample sequenced in a study of cytomegalovirus exposure and HLA in healthy donors. 13 Jbeta primers and 60 Vbeta primers were used for the PCR. Only in-frame clones appear in the TCRdb table, and some are missing; sequencing was by immunoSEQ multiplex PCR. The sample includes roughly 70,000 clones, 75% to 90% of them seen just once. The sequenced sample was PBMCs. The receptors were gathered from a woman between 25 and 40 years old in good health and CMV-seropositive.

This chain joins TRBV28 and TRBJ1-5, with 8 bases matching TRBD1. The CDR3 runs 18 residues. CDR1 and CDR2 from the germline V gene are MDHEN and SYDVKM. The trim removed 2 bases at V and 0 bases at J, leaving 9 bases unmatched. The CDR3 nucleotides are TGTGCCAGCAGTTTACGGGACAGGAGATTTTTTAGCAATCAGCCCCAGCATTTT. Protein product: CASSLRDRRFFSNQPQHF. Full variable domain (remainder filled in from reference TRBV28 and TRBJ1-5): DVKVTQSSRYLVKRTGEKVFLECVQDMDHENMFWYRQDPGLGLRLIYFSYDVKMKEKGDIPEGYSVSREKKERFSLILESASTNQTSMYLCASSLRDRRFFSNQPQHFGDGTRLSIL.

This clone has a single count. The chain's CDR3 is CASSDRQISGNTIYF. CDR3 sequence (DNA): TGTGCCAGCAGCGACCGACAGATCTCTGGAAACACCATATATTTT. This chain connects TRBV9 to TRBJ1-3; weak D call: TRBD1 (5 bases). The CDR3 sequence is 15 residues long. V dropped 3 bases and J dropped 0 bases, with 10 bases sitting between them. The germline CDR1 and CDR2 sequences are SGDLS and YYNGEE.

The chain employs TRBV16 and TRBJ2-5; perhaps TRBD1 as D (5 bases). The CDR3 has 13 amino acids. Trimming left V 0 bases short and J 4 bases short, with 6 bases between. The V gene's germline CDR1 is KGHSY and CDR2 FQNENV. The CDR3 sequence: CASSQSTAETQYF. CDR3 DNA: TGTGCCAGCAGCCAATCGACAGCAGAGACCCAGTACTTC.